The table lists the clone carrying this T cell receptor beta chain with many counts. Its antigen is undetermined. Then a second PCR, running about 6 to 12 cycles, was carried out with a sample-barcoded 5' primer and a J-beta primer mix. Carrying 12 random nucleotides, a template-switch adaptor labeled each individual cDNA molecule. TCRdb re-called the 5' RACE reads with MiXCR, one entry per CDR3 protein. The profile shows roughly 700,000 distinct CDR3 sequences, approximately 31% of them singletons. The data stem from a study of blood T cells in healthy people across ages. Broader study findings: Long-lived donors exceeded aged donors in naive CD4+ cells and diversity.

The clonotype originates from a woman older than 75 in good health. Sequences were obtained from blood.

CDR3 residues: CATSILSGIRKAGAQYF. CDR3 coding DNA: TGTGCCACCAGCATCCTTAGTGGGATTAGGAAGGCAGGGGCCCAGTACTTC. The rearrangement links TRBV15 to TRBJ2-5; D might be TRBD1 (6 bases). V was trimmed by 4 bases and J by 9 bases, leaving 27 bases between them. This CDR3 is built from 17 residues. Germline CDR1 and CDR2: LNHNV and YYDKDF (reference sequence).